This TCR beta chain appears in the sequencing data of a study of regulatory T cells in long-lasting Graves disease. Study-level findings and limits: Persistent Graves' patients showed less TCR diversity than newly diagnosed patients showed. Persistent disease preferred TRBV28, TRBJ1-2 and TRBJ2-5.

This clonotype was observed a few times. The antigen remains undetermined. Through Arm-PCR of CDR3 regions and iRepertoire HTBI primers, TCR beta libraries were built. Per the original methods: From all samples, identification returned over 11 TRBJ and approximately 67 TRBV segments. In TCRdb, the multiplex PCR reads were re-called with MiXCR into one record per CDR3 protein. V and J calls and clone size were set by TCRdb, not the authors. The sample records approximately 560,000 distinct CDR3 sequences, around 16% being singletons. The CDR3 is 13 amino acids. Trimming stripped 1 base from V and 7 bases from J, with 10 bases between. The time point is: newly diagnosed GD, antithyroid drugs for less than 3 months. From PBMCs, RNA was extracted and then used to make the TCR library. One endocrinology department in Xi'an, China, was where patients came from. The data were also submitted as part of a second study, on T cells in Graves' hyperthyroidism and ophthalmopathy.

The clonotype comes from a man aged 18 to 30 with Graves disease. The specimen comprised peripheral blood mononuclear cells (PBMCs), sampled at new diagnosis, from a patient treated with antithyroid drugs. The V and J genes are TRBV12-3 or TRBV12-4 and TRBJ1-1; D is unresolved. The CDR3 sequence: CASSLEQSHEAFF. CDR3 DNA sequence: TGTGCCAGCAGTTTAGAGCAGAGCCATGAAGCTTTCTTT.